One sample yielded the 27 T cell receptor beta chains listed below, sequenced in a study of blood T cell repertoires in COVID-19. TCRdb keeps only in-frame clones here, not all; method: immunoSEQ multiplex PCR. The sample includes about 140,000 clones, around 89% of them seen just once. The sample consisted of peripheral blood. The receptor source for this set is a man aged 55 to 69 with active or convalescent COVID-19.

The chain couples TRBV7-3 to TRBJ1-1; D not resolved. The V end was cut by 3 bases, the J end by 6 bases, with 17 bases between. The CDR3 is made up of 15 amino acids. CDR1 is SGHTA, CDR2 FQGTGA, per germline. CDR3 loop: CASSFGSTRLSEAFF. CDR3 nucleotide sequence: TGTGCCAGCAGCTTTGGCTCCACGCGACTCTCTGAAGCTTTCTTT.

The V and J genes are TRBV5-4 and TRBJ2-1; 12 positions match TRBD2. The CDR3 totals 14 residues. Trimming took 5 bases from V and 7 from J; bases not matched to a gene: 4. Germline CDR1 is SGHNT and CDR2 is YYREEE (reference sequence). The CDR3 sequence: CASSLAGGLNEQFF. The CDR3 DNA reads as TGTGCCAGCAGTCTAGCGGGAGGGCTGAATGAGCAGTTCTTC.

V and J are TRBV29-1 and TRBJ2-3, with D tentatively TRBD1 (6 bases). Trimming removed 7 bases at V and 1 base at J, with 15 bases between. CDR3 length: 14 residues. The germline V gene encodes CDR1 SQVTM and CDR2 ANQGSEA. The CDR3 DNA reads TGCAGCGGGGTCCAGGGGACGCGCACAGATACGCAGTATTTT. Translating gives CSGVQGTRTDTQYF.

V usage is TRBV7-9 and J usage is TRBJ1-2; a weak D match, TRBD1 (5 bases). The germline CDR1 and CDR2 sequences are SEHNR and FQNEAQ (reference sequence). V lost 6 bases and J lost 2, with 10 bases in between. This CDR3 has 13 residues. The CDR3 is CASRSDSNYGYTF. The CDR3 bases are TGTGCCAGCAGGTCCGACAGCAACTATGGCTACACCTTC.

The chain links TRBV24-1 to TRBJ1-2; D possibly corresponds to TRBD1 (6 bases). There are 14 residues in the CDR3. Trimming took off 0 bases at V and 2 bases at J, with 6 bases between the two ends. Germline V gene sequence: CDR1 KGHDR, CDR2 SFDVKD. CDR3 coding DNA: TGTGCCACCAGTGATTTGGACAGGAACTATGGCTACACCTTC. This translates into CATSDLDRNYGYTF.

V and J are TRBV19 and TRBJ1-5, with a possible D match to TRBD1 (5 bases). This CDR3 is built from 14 residues. CDR1 is LNHDA, CDR2 SQIVND, per germline (reference sequence). The ends were cut back, 3 bases at V and 4 bases at J, with 10 bases in the middle. CDR3 region: CASSIPRDNQPQHF. The CDR3 DNA is TGTGCCAGTAGTATTCCCAGGGATAATCAGCCCCAGCATTTT. The variable domain in full, completed from reference TRBV19 and TRBJ1-5, reads DGGITQSPKYLFRKEGQNVTLSCEQNLNHDAMYWYRQDPGQGLRLIYYSQIVNDFQKGDIAEGYSVSREKKESFPLTVTSAQKNPTAFYLCASSIPRDNQPQHFGDGTRLSIL.

V and J are TRBV7-2 and TRBJ2-3; no definite D call. This CDR3 is 16 amino acids long. CDR1 is SGHTA and CDR2 is FQGNSA in the germline V gene. V was cut by 0 bases and J by 0 bases, with 10 bases left in between. As DNA, the CDR3 is TGTGCCAGCAGCTTAGCGCAGATCCCTAGCACAGATACGCAGTATTTT. It is translated as CASSLAQIPSTDTQYF.

This rearrangement joins TRBV28 to TRBJ2-1, with D maybe TRBD2 (7 bases). CDR3 size: 15 residues. Germline V gene data show CDR1 as MDHEN and CDR2 as SYDVKM. The V and J ends lost 6 bases and 5 bases respectively, with 17 bases between them. The CDR3 DNA reads as TGTGCCAGCAGGCGGAGGGGGGGGCCGGACAATGAGCAGTTCTTC. The encoded protein is CASRRRGGPDNEQFF.

V and J are TRBV2 and TRBJ2-2; 14 positions agree with TRBD2. V lost 7 bases to trimming and J lost 2 bases; unmatched junction nucleotides: 6. Germline V gene data show CDR1 as SNHLY and CDR2 as FYNNEI. The CDR3 has 17 amino acids. For the CDR3, the DNA is TGTGCCAGCATGGGACTAGCGGGGGCCATAAACACCGGGGAGCTGTTTTTT. This gives the protein CASMGLAGAINTGELFF.

This clone was observed a few times. The chain employs TRBV2 and TRBJ2-1, with 7 bases fitting TRBD2. The CDR3 totals 14 residues. With 6 bases clipped from V and 9 bases from J, the junction kept 11 bases outside the gene matches. In germline, CDR1 is SNHLY, CDR2 FYNNEI. For the CDR3, the DNA is TGTGCCAGCAGCCAAGGACTAGAGTGGGGTGAGCAGTTCTTC. Protein: CASSQGLEWGEQFF.

The chain is built from TRBV5-6 and TRBJ2-1; D remains ambiguous. The CDR3 is 11 residues long. Germline lookup yields CDR1 SGHDT and CDR2 YYEEEE. V was pared by 3 bases and J by 7 bases, with 5 bases between. The CDR3 nucleotides are TGTGCCAGCAGCTCGAGAAATGAGCAGTTCTTC. Protein sequence: CASSSRNEQFF. Variable domain in full (rest from reference TRBV5-6 and TRBJ2-1): DAGVTQSPTHLIKTRGQQVTLRCSPKSGHDTVSWYQQALGQGPQFIFQYYEEEERQRGNFPDRFSGHQFPNYSSELNVNALLLGDSALYLCASSSRNEQFFGPGTRLTVL.

In its sample, this clone was seen once. The chain combines TRBV19 with TRBJ1-2, with TRBD1 matching 7 bases. Looked up from germline, CDR1 is LNHDA and CDR2 is SQIVND (reference sequence). The CDR3 spans 14 residues. The J segment lost 4 bases and the V segment lost 5 bases, leaving 7 bases of the junction unmatched. The CDR3 DNA reads TGTGCCAGTAGTGCCGGACAGGCTCCCTATGGCTACACCTTC. As protein: CASSAGQAPYGYTF.

The J gene is TRBJ2-5, the V gene TRBV7-2, with 11 bases aligning to TRBD2. CDR1 is SGHTA, CDR2 FQGNSA, per germline. The CDR3 has 15 amino acids. V dropped 4 bases and J dropped 2; count of bases not matched to a gene: 3. CDR3 region: CASSYRTSGQETQYF. In DNA form, the CDR3 reads TGTGCCAGCAGCTACAGGACTAGCGGGCAAGAGACCCAGTACTTC.

The chain couples TRBV19 to TRBJ2-5, with unresolved D. The CDR3 contains 15 residues. The V gene lost 7 bases and the J gene lost 0 bases, with 15 bases spanning the gap. Germline-derived CDR1 and CDR2 are LNHDA and SQIVND (reference sequence). The CDR3 sequence: CASTHAAGDQETQYF. CDR3 DNA sequence: TGTGCCAGTACCCATGCCGCCGGTGACCAAGAGACCCAGTACTTC.

V is TRBV10-3 and J is TRBJ1-1; 7 positions match TRBD1. Germline assignment: CDR1 ENHRY and CDR2 SYGVKD. There are 13 residues in the CDR3. Trimming took 6 bases from V and 3 from J; bases not matched to a gene: 4. CDR3 amino acids: CAIRGQRYTEAFF. CDR3 coding DNA: TGTGCCATCAGGGGACAGAGATACACTGAAGCTTTCTTT.

CDR3 bases: TGTGCCAGCAACACAGACAGGGGTAAAATCTGCACCTTC. It encodes CASNTDRGKICTF. The chain is built from TRBV28 and TRBJ1-2, with 8 bases fitting TRBD1. This CDR3 is 13 amino acids long. Trimming removed 7 bases from V and 13 bases from J; junction bases left unmatched: 14. The germline gives CDR1 MDHEN, CDR2 SYDVKM.

This sequence joins TRBV2 and TRBJ2-1; 9 nucleotides align to TRBD2. V lost 3 bases to trimming and J lost 9 bases; unmatched junction nucleotides: 9. Looked up from germline, CDR1 is SNHLY and CDR2 is FYNNEI. The CDR3 is made up of 15 amino acids. CDR3 nucleotides: TGTGCCAGCAGTGACCTGGCGGGGGGGCCAGGTGAGCAGTTCTTC. Protein sequence: CASSDLAGGPGEQFF.

This chain joins TRBV3-1 (or the pseudogene TRBV3-2) and TRBJ2-1; TRBD2 is a possible D gene (5 bases). This CDR3 region has 16 residues. V shed 4 bases and J shed 4 bases, with 17 bases lying between them. The germline gives CDR1 LGHDT, CDR2 YNNKEL (reference sequence). The DNA for the CDR3 is TGTGCCAGCAGCCTAGGGAACAACGGCGGGTACAATGAGCAGTTCTTC. It translates to CASSLGNNGGYNEQFF.

This chain joins TRBV6-2 or TRBV6-3 and TRBJ2-3; 8 nucleotides align to TRBD1. J gave up 2 bases and V 5 bases, and 3 bases lay outside the gene matches. Germline V CDR1 and CDR2: MNHEY, SVGEGT. CDR3 length: 14 amino acids. CDR3: CASSKQGVTDTQYF. The CDR3 coding sequence is TGTGCCAGCAGTAAACAGGGGGTCACAGATACGCAGTATTTT.

This clone was counted a single time. J is TRBJ2-3 and V is TRBV5-1; 12 nucleotides match TRBD2. Germline V CDR1 and CDR2: SGHRS, YFSETQ. The CDR3 consists of 16 residues. The V gene end was trimmed by 6 bases and the J gene end by 4 bases; junction bases not matched to a gene: 9. The CDR3 nucleotides are TGCGCCAGCATCCCCGCGCCTAGCGGGGGGGCAGATACGCAGTATTTT. It yields the protein CASIPAPSGGADTQYF.

The rearrangement links TRBV7-2 to TRBJ1-4, with 7 nucleotides matching TRBD1. The CDR3 extends over 15 amino acids. J lost 3 bases, V lost 5 bases, and 6 bases had no gene match. CDR1 SGHTA and CDR2 FQGNSA come from the germline V gene. CDR3 bases: TGTGCCAGCAGCCCGACAGGGAAGCCTAATGAAAAACTGTTTTTT. Its protein is CASSPTGKPNEKLFF.

The V call is TRBV5-1, the J call TRBJ2-3; 7 bases are a match to TRBD1. The junction had 8 bases not matched to a gene; V was cut back by 5 bases and J by 2 bases. Germline loops: CDR1 SGHRS, CDR2 YFSETQ. The CDR3 consists of 15 residues. CDR3 sequence (DNA): TGCGCCAGCAGAACCGGGGACAGAGTCACAGATACGCAGTATTTT. Translation: CASRTGDRVTDTQYF.

The chain links TRBV9 to TRBJ1-3; 8 bases align to TRBD1. The CDR3 is 15 amino acids. Germline V lookup: CDR1 SGDLS, CDR2 YYNGEE. The junction had 4 bases not matched to a gene; V was cut back by 2 bases and J by 3 bases. The CDR3 DNA follows: TGTGCCAGCAGCGTTACAGGGGGTTATGGAAACACCATATATTTT. This encodes CASSVTGGYGNTIYF.

V usage is TRBV14 and J usage is TRBJ2-7; D is perhaps TRBD1 (5 bases). The CDR3 totals 14 residues. The germline V gene has CDR1 SGHDN and CDR2 FVKESK. Trimming cost V 7 bases and J 4 bases, with 17 bases left between them. As DNA, the CDR3 is TGTGCCAGCAACCAGGCAGGGCAGAAATACGAGCAGTACTTC. Amino acid sequence: CASNQAGQKYEQYF.

The rearrangement uses TRBV7-2 and TRBJ2-3; D may be TRBD2 (5 bases). CDR1 is SGHTA, CDR2 FQGNSA, per germline. The V end lost 3 bases, the J end lost 5 bases, and 12 bases lay between the germline ends. The CDR3 is made up of 14 amino acids. CDR3 sequence: CASSFISGGDTQYF. The CDR3 DNA sequence: TGTGCCAGCAGCTTCATTTCAGGAGGAGATACGCAGTATTTT.

This clone was seen a few times. The chain has TRBV27 and TRBJ2-2; D remains ambiguous. V was shortened by 4 bases and J by 6 bases, with 9 bases between the two germline ends. The CDR3 sequence is 13 residues long. CDR1 is MNHEY, CDR2 SMNVEV, per germline (reference sequence). The CDR3 coding sequence is TGTGCCAGCAGTTCCCCAGGTCCCGGGGAGCTGTTTTTT. Translation gives CASSSPGPGELFF.

This rearrangement joins TRBV7-3 to TRBJ2-1, with 8 positions matching TRBD1. The trim removed 5 bases at V and 2 bases at J, leaving 5 bases unmatched. The length of the CDR3 is 15 residues. The germline V gene encodes CDR1 SGHTA and CDR2 FQGTGA. Here the CDR3 DNA reads TGTGCCAGCAGCATTGACAGGGGCGCCTACAATGAGCAGTTCTTC. The encoded protein is CASSIDRGAYNEQFF.